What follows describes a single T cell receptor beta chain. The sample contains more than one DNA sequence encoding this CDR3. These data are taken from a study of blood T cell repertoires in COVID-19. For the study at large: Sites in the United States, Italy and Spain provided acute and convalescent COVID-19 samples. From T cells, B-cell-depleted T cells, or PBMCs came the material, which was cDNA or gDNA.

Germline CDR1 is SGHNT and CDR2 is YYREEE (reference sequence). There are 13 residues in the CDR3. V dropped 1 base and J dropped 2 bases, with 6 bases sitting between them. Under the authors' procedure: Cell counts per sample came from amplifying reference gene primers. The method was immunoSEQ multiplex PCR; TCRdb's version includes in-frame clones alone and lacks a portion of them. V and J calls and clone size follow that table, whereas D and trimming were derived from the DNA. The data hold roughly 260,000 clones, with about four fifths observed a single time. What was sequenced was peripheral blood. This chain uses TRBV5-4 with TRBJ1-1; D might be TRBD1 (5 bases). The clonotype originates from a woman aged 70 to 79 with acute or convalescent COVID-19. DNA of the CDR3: TGTGCCAGCAGCTTGCAGGGTAACACTGAAGCTTTCTTT. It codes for CASSLQGNTEAFF.